The 16 T cell receptor beta chains below come from one sample, sequenced in a study of OX40 agonist ivuxolimab in advanced cancers. The library came from the immunoSEQ multiplex PCR assay. TCRdb mirrors the immuneACCESS table, restricted to in-frame sequences. Some clones are absent from its copies; in checked studies, under half trace to an unresolved V gene, and the reason for the others is unknown. The sample has roughly 64,000 clones on record, approximately 80% of them singletons. The ten largest clones represent approximately 2% of the sample. Here the sequenced sample was CD4+ or CD8+ T cells sorted from blood, taken in a trial of the OX40 agonist ivuxolimab. The receptor set was obtained from an adult with an advanced solid tumor such as melanoma, head and neck, liver or kidney cancer.

V usage is TRBV5-1 and J usage is TRBJ2-5; unclear D gene. Germline CDR1 and CDR2: SGHRS and YFSETQ. Trimming took off 2 bases at V and 2 bases at J, with 7 bases between the two ends. The CDR3 has 13 residues. This CDR3 is CASSLGIQETQYF. CDR3 DNA sequence: TGCGCCAGCAGCTTAGGTATACAAGAGACCCAGTACTTC.

This sequence joins TRBV6-5 and TRBJ2-3; D is possibly TRBD2 (5 bases). Germline V CDR1 and CDR2: MNHEY, SVGAGI. V lost 8 bases and J lost 8, with 17 bases in between. This CDR3 region has 13 residues. In nucleotides, the CDR3 is TGTGCCAGCTCCCCTAGGGAACGGGGTACGCAGTATTTT. This gives the protein CASSPRERGTQYF.

The CDR3 here is CASSKASGVNTGELFF. The CDR3 DNA reads as TGCGCCAGCAGCAAAGCTAGCGGGGTGAACACCGGGGAGCTGTTTTTT. This chain uses TRBV4-3 with TRBJ2-2; 9 bases align to TRBD2. The CDR3 has 16 amino acids. Germline V CDR1 and CDR2: LGHNA, YSLEER. V gave up 5 bases and J gave up 1 base; unmatched junction bases: 5.

The V and J genes are TRBV4-1 and TRBJ2-2; 10 bases line up with TRBD2. The CDR3 has 18 amino acids. The germline V gene has CDR1 MGHRA and CDR2 YSYEKL. The V gene end was trimmed by 1 base and the J gene end by 6 bases; junction bases not matched to a gene: 11. The CDR3 DNA reads as TGCGCCAGCAGCCAAGCCCCCTTAGGAAGCGGGGGGGCCGGGGAGCTGTTTTTT. Its protein product is CASSQAPLGSGGAGELFF.

V usage is TRBV30 and J usage is TRBJ1-4; D unresolved. The germline V gene has CDR1 GTSNPN and CDR2 SVGIG (reference sequence). Trimming took 0 bases from V and 5 from J, leaving 13 bases between them. CDR3 size: 15 residues. The CDR3 loop reads CAWSVQGISNEKLFF. CDR3 in DNA: TGTGCCTGGAGTGTACAAGGGATTTCAAATGAAAAACTGTTTTTT.

This clone was observed a single time. The chain couples TRBV28 to TRBJ1-5; D unclear. Trimming removed 5 bases from V and 7 bases from J, with 12 bases in between. The CDR3 consists of 13 residues. Germline V CDR1 and CDR2: MDHEN, SYDVKM. In DNA form, the CDR3 reads TGTGCCAGCAGTACCGGGTTGGTCCAGCCCCAGCATTTT. It is translated as CASSTGLVQPQHF.

The chain uses TRBV7-3 and TRBJ1-1; a weak D match, TRBD1 (5 bases). This CDR3 is built from 13 residues. Trimming removed 5 bases from V and 4 bases from J, with 11 bases in between. Germline-derived CDR1 and CDR2 are SGHTA and FQGTGA. CDR3 sequence (DNA): TGTGCCAGCAGCGATGGGGGTCGCACTGAAGCTTTCTTT. It specifies CASSDGGRTEAFF.

The chain employs TRBV4-1 and TRBJ1-2, with a possible D match to TRBD1 (5 bases). The germline V gene encodes CDR1 MGHRA and CDR2 YSYEKL. V lost 4 bases to trimming and J lost 5 bases, with 11 bases between them. The CDR3 consists of 13 residues. The CDR3 loop reads CASSPQGYYGYTF. DNA for the CDR3: TGCGCCAGCAGCCCCCAGGGTTATTATGGCTACACCTTC.

The chain has TRBV7-2 and TRBJ2-7, with no clear D. CDR3 length: 15 amino acids. Germline CDR1 and CDR2: SGHTA and FQGNSA. Trimming left V 3 bases short and J 0 bases short, with 12 bases between. The CDR3 nucleotides read TGTGCCAGCAGCTTGATGACTGGAAGCTCCTACGAGCAGTACTTC. This translates into CASSLMTGSSYEQYF.

DNA for the CDR3: TGTGCCAGCAGGCCTAGCGGGAGCGATGAGCAGTTCTTC. Protein product: CASRPSGSDEQFF. The chain links TRBV7-9 to TRBJ2-1; 10 bases are shared with TRBD2. The germline CDR1 and CDR2 sequences are SEHNR and FQNEAQ (reference sequence). Trimming cost V 6 bases and J 8 bases; bases outside gene matches: 4. CDR3 length equals 13 residues.

The chain employs TRBV7-2 and TRBJ1-3; D unresolved. The CDR3 is 13 amino acids. The V and J ends lost 1 base and 7 bases respectively, with 8 bases between them. The germline gives CDR1 SGHTA, CDR2 FQGNSA. CDR3 bases: TGTGCCAGCAGCTTAGATGCGGGCAACACCATATATTTT. This gives the protein CASSLDAGNTIYF. Drawing the rest from reference TRBV7-2 and TRBJ1-3, the complete variable domain is GAGVSQSPSNKVTEKGKDVELRCDPISGHTALYWYRQSLGQGLEFLIYFQGNSAPDKSGLPSDRFSAERTGGSVSTLTIQRTQQEDSAVYLCASSLDAGNTIYFGEGSWLTVV.

The CDR3 loop is CASSRRPLAGGPNEQFF. For the CDR3, the DNA is TGTGCCAGCAGCCGTAGGCCACTAGCGGGAGGACCTAATGAGCAGTTCTTC. This chain uses TRBV9 with TRBJ2-1, with 12 bases fitting TRBD2. The length of the CDR3 is 17 residues. Germline V gene data show CDR1 as SGDLS and CDR2 as YYNGEE. Trimming at V came to 4 bases and at J to 7 bases, leaving 12 bases not matched to a gene.

J is TRBJ1-5 and V is TRBV6-6; no clear D gene. The CDR3 totals 15 residues. CDR1 is MNHNY and CDR2 is SVGAGI in the germline V gene (reference sequence). V dropped 0 bases and J dropped 6 bases, with 12 bases sitting between them. CDR3 in amino acids: CASSYSIGVSQPQHF. As DNA, the CDR3 is TGTGCCAGCAGTTACTCGATTGGGGTAAGTCAGCCCCAGCATTTT.

The chain uses TRBV5-6 and TRBJ2-1, with unresolved D. CDR1 and CDR2 from the germline V gene are SGHDT and YYEEEE. This CDR3 region has 15 residues. The V end lost 0 bases, the J end lost 4 bases, and 11 bases lay between the germline ends. In DNA form, the CDR3 reads TGTGCCAGCAGCTTGGTGGGTGGTTCTTACAATGAGCAGTTCTTC. Its protein product is CASSLVGGSYNEQFF.

The chain couples TRBV7-9 to TRBJ2-3, with D uncertain. The CDR3 covers 17 residues. Trimming pared 1 base from V and 2 bases from J, leaving 16 bases between. Germline assignment: CDR1 SEHNR and CDR2 FQNEAQ (reference sequence). This chain's CDR3 is CASSLGWQKPSTDTQYF. The CDR3 DNA reads as TGTGCCAGCAGCTTAGGGTGGCAAAAACCCTCCACAGATACGCAGTATTTT.

In nucleotides, the CDR3 is TGTGCCAGCAGCTTAGGCAGGGTAGGTGTGGACGAGCAGTACTTC. Amino acid sequence: CASSLGRVGVDEQYF. The V call is TRBV7-2, the J call TRBJ2-7; D is perhaps TRBD1 (5 bases). Germline CDR1 and CDR2: SGHTA and FQGNSA. The length of the CDR3 is 15 residues. The ends were cut back, 1 base at V and 5 bases at J, with 15 bases in the middle.